The clone carrying this TCR beta chain was found a few times. Its antigen is currently unknown. This entry belongs to a study of T cells in Graves' hyperthyroidism and ophthalmopathy. Study-wide background: Sampling of peripheral blood happened at initial diagnosis, prior to any treatment. Study-wide findings and caveats: Ophthalmopathy was told apart from stable hyperthyroidism by a 13 V-J model. For ophthalmopathy, model prediction preceded onset by a median roughly 6.5 months.

Amplification of TCR beta CDR3 regions used RNA as the template. The HTBI primer set was used in a first-round RT-PCR of the TCR CDR3. TCRdb re-called the multiplex PCR reads through MiXCR, storing one row per CDR3 protein. The data contain some 500,000 distinct CDR3 sequences, approximately 24% of them singletons. This CDR3 has 14 amino acids. Trimming left V 0 bases short and J 3 bases short, with 9 bases between. Germline CDR1 MNHNS, CDR2 SASEGT. Extraction of PBMCs used under 13 ml of fresh peripheral blood. Input material: blood. V and J are TRBV6-1 and TRBJ2-7; D is perhaps TRBD1 (6 bases). The TCR originated in a woman in her 30s with Graves' ophthalmopathy. For the CDR3, the DNA is TGTGCCAGCAGTGAAGCTGGACAGAACTACGAGCAGTACTTC. This codes for CASSEAGQNYEQYF.